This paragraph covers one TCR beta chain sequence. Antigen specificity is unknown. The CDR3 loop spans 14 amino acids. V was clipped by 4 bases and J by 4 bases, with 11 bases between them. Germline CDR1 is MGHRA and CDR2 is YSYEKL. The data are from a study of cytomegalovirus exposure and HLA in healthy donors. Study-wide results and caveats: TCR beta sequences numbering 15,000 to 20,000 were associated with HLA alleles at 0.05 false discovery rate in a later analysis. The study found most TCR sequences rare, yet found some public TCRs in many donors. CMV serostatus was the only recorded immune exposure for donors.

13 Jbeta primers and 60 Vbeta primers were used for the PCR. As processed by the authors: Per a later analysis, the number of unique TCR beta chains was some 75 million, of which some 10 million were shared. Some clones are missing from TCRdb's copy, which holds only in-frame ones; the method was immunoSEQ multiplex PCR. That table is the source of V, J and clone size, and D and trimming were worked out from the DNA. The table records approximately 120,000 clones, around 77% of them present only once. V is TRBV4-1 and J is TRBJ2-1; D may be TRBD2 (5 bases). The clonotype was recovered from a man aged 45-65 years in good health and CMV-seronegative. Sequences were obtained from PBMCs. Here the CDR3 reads CASSLLVLYNEQFF. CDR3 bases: TGCGCCAGCAGCCTACTAGTCCTTTACAATGAGCAGTTCTTC.